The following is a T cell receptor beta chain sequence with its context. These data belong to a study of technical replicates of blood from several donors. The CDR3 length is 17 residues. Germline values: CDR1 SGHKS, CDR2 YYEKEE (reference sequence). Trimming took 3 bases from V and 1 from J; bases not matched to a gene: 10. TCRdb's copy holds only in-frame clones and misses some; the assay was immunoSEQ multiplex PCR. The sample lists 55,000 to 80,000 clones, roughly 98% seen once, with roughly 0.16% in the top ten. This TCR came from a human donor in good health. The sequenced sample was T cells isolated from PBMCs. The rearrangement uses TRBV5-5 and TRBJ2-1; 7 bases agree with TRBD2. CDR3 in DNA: TGTGCCAGCAGCTCCCTACGGCTAGCGGAGTCCTACAATGAGCAGTTCTTC. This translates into CASSSLRLAESYNEQFF.